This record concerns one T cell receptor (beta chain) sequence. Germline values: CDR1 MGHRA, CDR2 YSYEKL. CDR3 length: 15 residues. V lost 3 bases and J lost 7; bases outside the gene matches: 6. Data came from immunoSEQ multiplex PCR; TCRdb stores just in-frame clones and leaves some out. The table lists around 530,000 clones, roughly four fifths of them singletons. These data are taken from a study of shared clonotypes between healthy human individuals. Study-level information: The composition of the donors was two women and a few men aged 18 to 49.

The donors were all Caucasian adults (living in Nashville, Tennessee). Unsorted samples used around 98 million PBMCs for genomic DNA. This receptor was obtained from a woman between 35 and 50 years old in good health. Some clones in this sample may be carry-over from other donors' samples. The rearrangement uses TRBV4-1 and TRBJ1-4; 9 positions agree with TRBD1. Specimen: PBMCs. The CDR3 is CASSQPGQGGEKLFF. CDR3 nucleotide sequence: TGCGCCAGCAGCCAGCCGGGACAGGGTGGTGAAAAACTGTTTTTT.